The rows below give T cell receptor beta chains drawn from one sample of a study of blood T cell repertoires in COVID-19. Profiled with immunoSEQ multiplex PCR; TCRdb holds only in-frame clones, not every one. The data contain 180,000 or so clones, 84% of them singletons. The sequencing sample was made of PBMCs or T cells enriched from blood (not recorded which). The source is a man aged 45-65 years who had recovered from COVID-19. Each CDR3 is given with its conserved first and last residue. Each record gives: D gene, J gene, V gene, clone size, CDR3 protein. D genes are given only for firm matches. The size of a clone is reported for some rows only, either as once, few or many, or as a class for expanded clones.

>NA|TRBJ2-7|TRBV3-1/TRBV3-2|NA
CASSQVRVGYEQYF
>TRBD1|TRBJ1-2|TRBV5-1|NA
CASSRTGASVGYTF
>TRBD1|TRBJ1-4|TRBV10-1|many
CASSDQRYPGQPEKLFF
>TRBD1|TRBJ1-6|TRBV9|NA
CASSSRTGDGSPLHF
>NA|TRBJ2-7|TRBV11-2|NA
CASSRIRDYEQYF
>NA|TRBJ2-1|TRBV4-1|NA
CASSRAVPQQASSASYNEQFF
>NA|TRBJ1-5|TRBV10-3|NA
CAISREVSNQPQHF
>TRBD1|TRBJ1-2|TRBV2|NA
CASSFRQGGSYGYTF
>NA|TRBJ1-2|TRBV9|NA
CASSVASGNYGYTF
>TRBD1|TRBJ1-1|TRBV9|NA
CASSVAWDRDGTEAFF
>NA|TRBJ1-1|TRBV29-1|many
CSVKRTSNTEAFF
>TRBD1|TRBJ1-1|TRBV12-3/TRBV12-4|NA
CASITGGTEAFF
>NA|TRBJ1-1|TRBV18|few
CASSPPPGIPKNTEAFF
>TRBD1|TRBJ1-4|TRBV2|NA
CASRVGQGNEKLFF
>NA|TRBJ2-2|TRBV7-6|NA
CASSWQGLSNTGELFF
>TRBD1|TRBJ1-2|TRBV13|NA
CASSRRDRYYGYTF
>TRBD1|TRBJ2-7|TRBV2|NA
CASSGTGREQYF
>NA|TRBJ2-7|TRBV7-2|NA
CASSLRRGYEQYF
>TRBD1|TRBJ1-1|TRBV4-1|NA
CASSQGGPTGGVRINTEAFF
>TRBD2|TRBJ2-3|TRBV28|once
CASRYRTSGGLVTQYF
>NA|TRBJ1-1|TRBV18|NA
CASSPDGSSILNTEAFF
>NA|TRBJ2-1|TRBV6-5|NA
CASRLALSSYNEQFF
>NA|TRBJ2-2|TRBV19|NA
CASSRGYTGELFF